This TCR beta chain was observed in a study of Ad26.COV2.S vaccination and SARS-CoV-2 variants. Stated treatment: around 19 received Ad26.COV2.S at low or high dose, single or two shots; about 5 received placebo; per-sample allocation not given. Collection of the samples took place on day 63 after the first injection of vaccine or placebo. The CDR3 runs 13 residues. Trimming took 11 bases from V and 5 from J, leaving 18 bases between them. The germline CDR1 and CDR2 sequences are MDHEN and SYDVKM. TCRdb keeps only in-frame clones here, not all; method: immunoSEQ multiplex PCR. The sample carries approximately 460,000 clones, 89% recorded once.

The V and J genes are TRBV28 and TRBJ1-1; D may be TRBD1 (6 bases). The sequence was obtained from a person aged 18-65 years who received the Ad26.COV2.S COVID-19 vaccine or a placebo. The specimen was peripheral blood, collected in a trial of Ad26.COV2.S vaccine versus placebo. This CDR3 is CAGTPGGRTEAFF. As DNA, the CDR3 is TGTGCCGGTACACCGGGGGGGCGGACTGAAGCTTTCTTT.